This T cell receptor beta chain is drawn from a study of post-analysis software for immune sequencing data. Turning to the study itself: The disease courses spanned relapsing-remitting, secondary progressive and progressive-relapsing forms of multiple sclerosis.

Prepared libraries of TCR beta cDNA carried unique molecular identifiers. One entry per CDR3 protein, called by TCRdb with MiXCR from the PCR reads. The sample has around 440,000 distinct CDR3 sequences, roughly 46% seen once; the top ten hold about 12%. As for this clonotype: Its antigen is not known.

Germline CDR1 is SGHDT and CDR2 is YYEEEE. The trim removed 4 bases at V and 10 bases at J, leaving 14 bases unmatched. The length of the CDR3 is 15 residues. Study-wide results and caveats: In patients, TRBV5-6, TRBV5-1 and TRBV20-1 belonged to roughly five TRBV segments found more frequently than in controls. F measure grouped same-batch samples tightly together.

This clonotype was obtained from a girl aged 10 to 17 with multiple sclerosis. This chain uses TRBV5-6 with TRBJ2-1, with 7 bases identical to TRBD2. Sequencing was done on a sample of blood. The CDR3 bases are TGTGCCAGCAGCCCCCGGACCGTCGCTAGCGGAGAGCAGTTCTTC. Translation gives CASSPRTVASGEQFF.